This T cell receptor (beta chain) derives from a study of cytomegalovirus exposure and HLA in healthy donors (dated by TCRdb to about 2017). Regarding the complete study: An earlier analysis of approximately 640 of the donors reported 250 to 350 Gb of sequence data and 100 million to 130 million unique TCR beta sequences from 150 million to 200 million T cells. HLA typing included class I and class II loci at four-digit resolution. A later analysis re-examined previously published TCR beta repertoires from just over 650 donors and added high-resolution HLA genotyping to investigate patterns of TCR occurrence. Of the roughly 390 genotyped donors, roughly 80% fell in the genetic ancestry cluster associated with self-reported Caucasian donors. Across around 400 genotyped donors of the cohort, an average of approximately 240,000 unique TCR beta nucleotide sequences per donor were sequenced, and approximately 17% of those sequences were non-productive. A later genetic analysis took genome-wide SNP genotypes for about 60% of the roughly 670 donors and used that subset as a discovery cohort. The later analysis used no new phenotypic data to find candidate immune exposures, relying instead on TCR beta sequences and their occurrence across donors. Several DR-DQ haplotypes were handled as single units for association and clustering because linkage in the cohort was strong. Besides the first cohort of about 730 subjects, a separate validation cohort made up of over a hundred different subjects was used. To predict cytomegalovirus infection status, the study brought together high-throughput TCR immunosequencing, statistical association of individual TCRs with disease status, and machine learning. All discovery cohort repertoires had been generated using a single sequencing platform. An early release that covered around 590 HLA-typed donors contained around 300 gigabases of sequencing data and 65 million to 100 million unique TCR sequences. In an earlier analysis of 587 of the donors, high-throughput TCR beta sequencing was used to judge whether each TCR beta V gene segment behaved as functional or pseudogenic. Typing coverage varied by locus: roughly 620-640 donors for A, B, C, DRB1 and DQB1; about 520 for DQA1; around 570 for DPA1; 450 to 480 for DPB1. Donor age, sex, ethnicity and CMV serostatus were compiled together with the repertoire data. The study was designed to test whether signatures of past pathogen exposure could be identified by cataloging public T cell receptors. Using immunosequencing, the study profiled T cell repertoires from 550 to 750 subjects and related those repertoires to cytomegalovirus serostatus.

Library creation used the immunoSEQ multiplex PCR assay. For the multiplex PCR, a mixture combining 60 forward primers for TCR Vbeta segments and 13 reverse primers for TCR Jbeta segments was used. The CDR3 region of rearranged TCR beta genes was amplified from genomic DNA with a multiplex PCR assay. The amplified TCR beta libraries were sequenced on the Illumina HiSeq System as 87-base-pair reads. The original pipeline was this. In a later analysis, tens of millions of unique TCR beta chains were counted across the approximately 640 repertoires, and around 10 million of these chains were shared by at least two donors. Raw reads were error-corrected and collapsed into unique sequences with a nearest-neighbor algorithm that merged closely related sequences to remove PCR and sequencing errors. Alignment of CDR3 sequences to IMGT reference sequences was used to assign V, D and J gene segments. Each retained sequence needed at least a six-nucleotide match to both a V gene segment and a J gene segment. A rearrangement counted as productive if the CDR3 had no stop codons and remained in frame with V and J, and every other rearrangement counted as non-productive. CDR3 was defined according to IMGT convention as the region running from the second conserved V-encoded cysteine to the conserved J-encoded phenylalanine. In an earlier analysis of 550 to 650 of the donors, sequences lacking an unambiguous match to a single V gene segment were excluded. An earlier analysis of 500 to 700 of the donors classified V segments as functional when productive rearrangements were above 56.7% and as segregating when the standard deviation between donors was above 5%. To diagnose cytomegalovirus status from the catalog of TCR beta chain sequences, a statistical classification framework was built. In a later analysis, TCR nucleotide sequences were compared against IMGT/GENE-DB human TR gene sequences so that V and J genes could be assigned. The TCRdist pipeline was used in a later analysis to assign CDR3 sequences and most-parsimonious VDJ recombination scenarios. In a later analysis, each TCR beta chain was defined by its CDR3 amino acid sequence together with its V-gene family, and reads lacking a unique V-gene family were excluded. As a way to deal with suspected cross-contamination and a sequencing artifact, a later analysis dropped under 600 nucleotide sequences that were highly shared and had low generation probability. For each public chain, a later analysis derived a clonal expansion index from normalized ranks of inferred template counts within each repertoire. Generation probabilities in a later analysis came from a VDJ recombination model fitted to out-of-frame rearrangements, and those results were checked against IGoR. A later analysis scored TCR-TCR, TCR-HLA and TCR-CMV co-occurrence with hypergeometric tests, applying a repertoire-size bias correction to TCR pairs. To estimate false discovery rates, a later analysis permuted the HLA or CMV assignments 20 times. In a later analysis, co-occurring TCRs were grouped with DBSCAN, and TCRdist sequence similarity was added when clustering was performed within HLA-allele-positive subsets. For co-occurrence clustering, repertoires with fewer than 30,000 or more than 120,000 public chains were excluded, along with roughly 5 repertoires with anomalous nucleotide sharing. Not all clones reach the TCRdb copy of this immuneACCESS table, which keeps in-frame sequences only. Checked studies attribute under half of the gap to unresolved V genes and leave the rest unexplained. The V and J calls and clone size were taken over from that table, and D and trimming were inferred from the DNA. This sample gives under 200,000 clones in total; 80% to 85% of them show up just once. Of the sample, about 0.25% is held by the ten largest clones.

CDR1 and CDR2 are read off the germline V gene as MNHEY and SVGAGI. V lost 4 bases and J lost 10 bases; the stretch between them is 14 bases long. The CDR3 goes from the cysteine to the phenylalanine over 14 residues. Only the CDR3 part of the read is kept: 42 bases, read in frame from the first base. The cohort comprised approximately 700 healthy bone marrow donors. All cohort members were sampled while nominally healthy, although unrecorded immune exposures were likely present. The donor tested CMV seronegative, placing the donor among the 350 or so seronegative members of the cohort. Each donor provided a peripheral blood sample, and peripheral blood mononuclear cells were used for TCR beta sequencing. Genomic DNA extraction from the blood cell samples was performed with the Qiagen DNeasy Blood Extraction Kit. About this clone: This receptor's antigen is unknown. One base away there is no much larger clone; base qualities are not given.

Here is what the overall study found, with its caveats: A further reported finding was that TCR beta sequences accurately predicted the HLA-A and HLA-B alleles for most subjects in the first cohort. In an earlier analysis of approximately 590 of the donors, most TCR beta V segments appeared in productive rearrangements about 90% or about 30% of the time, broadly matching IMGT annotations. Linkage disequilibrium might explain the correlated functional status among segregating V segments, but an unknown experimental factor could not be excluded. A later analysis reported that several top co-occurrence clusters appeared linked to parvovirus B19, influenza, CMV and Epstein-Barr virus. A group of highly shared sequence variants was considered likely to be a technical artifact of the sequencing pipeline. It was suggested by the authors that the approach could potentially be generalized to other disease states and immunological phenotypes. Because HLA typing was missing for some donors at each locus, association tests included only the typed subset. In a later analysis, the rate of TCR association differed among HLA loci, with DRB1 alleles having the most associated TCRs and HLA-C alleles having the fewest. Most CMV-associated TCR beta chains appeared to be HLA-restricted in a later analysis, and the HLA associations seemed to be driven largely by CMV exposure. This cohort had only TCR beta chains sequenced, and the lack of alpha or paired-chain data limited which features could be detected. The study gave a list of 150 to 200 TCR beta chains associated with cytomegalovirus. The classifier was reported to diagnose cytomegalovirus status with high specificity and sensitivity in both the original and validation cohorts. In a later genetic analysis, a missense DCLRE1C variant was associated with V-gene and J-gene trimming of TCR beta chains, and the association was replicated in an independent cohort. Roughly uniform sequencing depth across donors was assumed in presence/absence analyses, although this assumption may not hold. About 17 rarely observed V segments, including chromosome 9 orphons, were excluded from the earlier analysis of some 590 of the donors because counts were too low. A few of the identified cytomegalovirus-associated TCR beta chains were confirmed in vitro to be specific for cytomegalovirus antigens. Across donors, most TCR sequences were observed very rarely, whereas some public TCRs were present in many individuals. In a later analysis, some 18,000 TCR beta sequences were associated with specific HLA alleles at a false discovery rate of 0.05. The 87-base-pair reads could not distinguish some IMGT-functional V segments, including TRBV6-2 and TRBV6-3, so those segments were excluded. When HLA alleles, especially DR and DQ, strongly co-occurred, attributing TCR associations to individual alleles was difficult. A later analysis found that HLA-associated TCR beta chains were more clonally expanded and had lower generation probabilities than equally common non-associated chains. The only immune exposure information available for the cohort was CMV serostatus. Compared with the 666-donor mean, donors in an Asian-associated ancestry cluster had fewer N-insertions in productive TCRs, according to a later genetic analysis.

Rearrangement joined TRBV6-5 to TRBJ1-6, with the identity of the D gene unclear. The sequencing sample was made of PBMCs. This receptor was identified in a boy aged 10-17 years in good health and CMV-seronegative. For the CDR3, the sequence is CASSFVASRSPLHF. The sequence in DNA is TGTGCCAGCAGTTTCGTAGCCTCGAGGTCACCCCTCCACTTT.